This is a list of T cell receptor beta chains from one sample in a study of T-cell reconstitution after alpha-beta-depleted transplantation in children. One entry per CDR3 protein results from TCRdb running MiXCR on the PCR reads. Altogether about 540,000 distinct CDR3 sequences are present, around 18% being singletons, with the ten largest covering 3% to 4%. Sequenced material: PBMCs from the stem cell graft donor, taken from the stem cell graft. The receptors were sampled from a human donor who donated a stem cell graft to a child with acute lymphoblastic leukemia. Each CDR3 is given with its conserved first and last residue. D genes are given only for firm matches. Rows may omit the clone size; those that give it use once, few, many or a size class.

NA | TRBJ2-2 | many | TRBV27 | TGTGCCAGCAGTTTCGACCCGAACACCGGGGAGCTGTTTTTT | CASSFDPNTGELFF
NA | TRBJ2-3 | NA | TRBV11-2 | TGTGCCAGCAGCTTAGATGGTTGGGGCGCAGATACGCAGTATTTT | CASSLDGWGADTQYF
TRBD1 | TRBJ1-6 | many | TRBV12-3/TRBV12-4 | TGTGCCAGCAGTTCGACAGGGGAAATGGAGCGTGATTCACCCCTCCACTTT | CASSSTGEMERDSPLHF
TRBD2 | TRBJ2-1 | NA | TRBV12-3/TRBV12-4 | TGTGCCAGCAGTTTAGGTTCTAGCGGGAGGGCCCCCTACAATGAGCAGTTCTTC | CASSLGSSGRAPYNEQFF
NA | TRBJ1-1 | NA | TRBV5-1 | TGCGCCAGCAGCTTGAGTACCCAGACGACGAACACTGAAGCTTTCTTT | CASSLSTQTTNTEAFF
TRBD1 | TRBJ2-1 | NA | TRBV15 | TGTGCCACCAGCATCACAGGGGATGACAATGAGCAGTTCTTC | CATSITGDDNEQFF
TRBD2 | TRBJ2-1 | NA | TRBV12-3/TRBV12-4 | TGTGCCAGCAGTTATGGGGTTCTAGCGGAGGAAACGAGCTCCTACAATGAGCAGTTCTTC | CASSYGVLAEETSSYNEQFF
NA | TRBJ1-4 | few | TRBV12-3/TRBV12-4 | TGTGCCAGCAGTTTCGGTTACAGGGAGGAAAAACTGTTTTTT | CASSFGYREEKLFF
NA | TRBJ2-2 | NA | TRBV7-9 | TGTGCCAGCAGCCACACAGGGACACCCGGGGAGCTGTTTTTT | CASSHTGTPGELFF
TRBD1 | TRBJ1-1 | few | TRBV5-1 | TGCGCCAGCAGCACCCGGGACAGGACTGAAGCTTTCTTT | CASSTRDRTEAFF
NA | TRBJ2-7 | NA | TRBV9 | TGTGCCAGCAGCGTAGGGGAAATTAGCTACGAGCAGTACTTC | CASSVGEISYEQYF
NA | TRBJ2-2 | many | TRBV29-1 | TGCAGCGTTGAAGGCGGTAGGAACACCGGGGAGCTGTTTTTT | CSVEGGRNTGELFF
TRBD1 | TRBJ2-5 | many | TRBV6-5 | TGTGCCAGCAGTTTCCTAACAGGGGCCGGAGAGACCCAGTACTTC | CASSFLTGAGETQYF
TRBD1 | TRBJ2-3 | few | TRBV5-1 | TGCGCCAGCAGCGTCGACAGGGGGAAGACAGATACGCAGTATTTT | CASSVDRGKTDTQYF
NA | TRBJ1-1 | NA | TRBV11-2 | TGTGCCAGCAGCTTAGCCCCCGCCAGACCTTACACTGAAGCTTTCTTT | CASSLAPARPYTEAFF
NA | TRBJ2-7 | few | TRBV29-1 | TGCAGCGTTGAAGATCCTGGGCTGGAAGGAGGCGAGCAGTACTTC | CSVEDPGLEGGEQYF
NA | TRBJ1-5 | NA | TRBV6-5 | TGTGCCAGCAGGTATTTGGAAAATAGCAATCAGCCCCAGCATTTT | CASRYLENSNQPQHF
TRBD1 | TRBJ1-1 | NA | TRBV5-1 | TGCGCCAGCACCAAAGACAGGGGAGTCACTGAAGCTTTCTTT | CASTKDRGVTEAFF
TRBD2 | TRBJ2-2 | NA | TRBV20-1 | TGCAGTGTAGGACTGGCGGGAGCGAACACCGGGGAGCTGTTTTTT | CSVGLAGANTGELFF
TRBD2 | TRBJ2-7 | NA | TRBV2 | TGTGCCAGCAGGGGGCTAGCGGTATACGAGCAGTACTTC | CASRGLAVYEQYF
TRBD2 | TRBJ2-1 | NA | TRBV5-1 | TGCGCCAGCAGCTTGGAACTAGCGGGAGGGCTTTACAATGAGCAGTTCTTC | CASSLELAGGLYNEQFF
NA | TRBJ2-1 | few | TRBV7-9 | TGTGCCAGCACCTCCCTTAGGCGCGGAGGCTACAATGAGCAGTTCTTC | CASTSLRRGGYNEQFF
TRBD2 | TRBJ2-3 | NA | TRBV7-9 | TGTGCCACAGGATCCCGTCTTACTAGCGGGAGGGCGGATACGCAGTATTTT | CATGSRLTSGRADTQYF
TRBD1 | TRBJ1-1 | few | TRBV9 | TGTGCCAGCAGAGAGGGACAGCTGAGCACTGAAGCTTTCTTT | CASREGQLSTEAFF
NA | TRBJ2-2 | few | TRBV6-5 | TGTGCCAGCAGTTTTACCCCGGGACCAGTTACCGGGGAGCTGTTTTTT | CASSFTPGPVTGELFF
TRBD2 | TRBJ2-7 | many | TRBV5-1 | TGCGCCAGCAGCTTGGGGCTAGCGGACATCTACGAGCAGTACTTC | CASSLGLADIYEQYF
NA | TRBJ1-5 | NA | TRBV12-3/TRBV12-4 | TGTGCCAGCAGTATCAGGTCCGGCTCGCGCAATCAGCCCCAGCATTTT | CASSIRSGSRNQPQHF
TRBD1 | TRBJ2-7 | few | TRBV12-3/TRBV12-4 | TGTGCCAGCAGTTTTGGGCCAGGGGGCGCCGGGGAGCAGTACTTC | CASSFGPGGAGEQYF
NA | TRBJ2-5 | few | TRBV4-1 | TGCGCCAGCAGCCAAGCCCGGAGCACCAACCAAGAGACCCAGTACTTC | CASSQARSTNQETQYF
NA | TRBJ2-1 | few | TRBV12-3/TRBV12-4 | TGTGCCAGCAGTTTTAGCGGAGCAAGCTCCTACAATGAGCAGTTCTTC | CASSFSGASSYNEQFF
NA | TRBJ1-4 | NA | TRBV7-9 | TGTGCCAGCCGATCGAGGGGGATTAATGAAAAACTGTTTTTT | CASRSRGINEKLFF
NA | TRBJ1-1 | NA | TRBV24-1 | TGTGCCACCAGTGATTTGACAGGGGAAGCTTTCTTT | CATSDLTGEAFF
TRBD1 | TRBJ2-7 | NA | TRBV7-9 | TGTGCCAGCAGCCTATATGGGACAGGGGACGGCGAGCAGTACTTC | CASSLYGTGDGEQYF
TRBD1 | TRBJ1-2 | few | TRBV11-1 | TGTGCCAGCAGCTTATATTCCGGACAGGTCGGTGGCTACACCTTC | CASSLYSGQVGGYTF
NA | TRBJ2-1 | few | TRBV6-1 | TGTGCCAGCAGCTCAGGTCCCCAATGGGTCAATGAGCAGTTCTTC | CASSSGPQWVNEQFF
NA | TRBJ2-1 | NA | TRBV7-8 | TGTGCCAGCAACGAAGGGGGGGAAAACAATGAGCAGTTCTTC | CASNEGGENNEQFF
NA | TRBJ2-7 | NA | TRBV20-1 | TGCAGTGCTAGAGCTACTCTGGGCTACGAGCAGTACTTC | CSARATLGYEQYF
TRBD1 | TRBJ1-2 | few | TRBV9 | TGTGCCAGCAGCGGGACAGGGAATGCCTATGGCTACACCTTC | CASSGTGNAYGYTF
TRBD1 | TRBJ1-2 | NA | TRBV6-4 | TGTGCCAGCAGTAAATTCGGGGGGACAGGCCGGGTGCGGAATGGCTACACCTTC | CASSKFGGTGRVRNGYTF
TRBD1 | TRBJ2-7 | NA | TRBV6-1 | TGTGCCAGCAGTGAATGGCCTTCGGGACAGGGACGGGCGTCGTACGAGCAGTACTTC | CASSEWPSGQGRASYEQYF
NA | TRBJ1-1 | NA | TRBV29-1 | TGCAGCGTTGTCCGGGACCCTCGGTCGAACACTGAAGCTTTCTTT | CSVVRDPRSNTEAFF
NA | TRBJ2-1 | NA | TRBV7-9 | TGTGCCAGCAGCTTTATTGAGGGGAATGAGCAGTTCTTC | CASSFIEGNEQFF
TRBD1 | TRBJ2-1 | NA | TRBV19 | TGTGCCAGTAGTAGCCGGGACAGGGTCTACAATGAGCAGTTCTTC | CASSSRDRVYNEQFF
NA | TRBJ1-2 | once | TRBV20-1 | TGCAGTGCTAGAGCACTATATGGCTACACCTTC | CSARALYGYTF
NA | TRBJ1-5 | NA | TRBV6-1 | TGTGCCAGCAGCGAAGGTCCGGTAAGGCAGCCCCAGCATTTT | CASSEGPVRQPQHF
NA | TRBJ2-1 | NA | TRBV5-6 | TGTGCCAGCAGCTTGGTTTCCAGTTCGGGGAATGAGCAGTTCTTC | CASSLVSSSGNEQFF
TRBD1 | TRBJ1-5 | NA | TRBV3-1 | TGTGCCAGCAGCGATAGAGACAGGGGGTTGAACAATGAGCCCCAGCATTTT | CASSDRDRGLNNEPQHF